The present T cell receptor (beta chain) was sequenced within a study of blood T cell repertoires in COVID-19. Across the study: Some COVID-19 samples were acute and others convalescent; all came from the United States, Italy and Spain. T cells, B-cell-depleted T cells, or PBMCs supplied cDNA or gDNA.

The germline V gene encodes CDR1 MNHEY and CDR2 SMNVEV (reference sequence). The V segment lost 6 bases and the J segment 4 bases; nucleotides outside the gene matches: 6. This CDR3 contains 14 residues. Original processing notes: Nucleated cell number was recorded as an estimate derived from reference gene primer amplification. Sequencing used immunoSEQ multiplex PCR; TCRdb keeps in-frame clones, though not all of them. Clonal size and the V and J genes are those of that table, whereas D and trimming came from the DNA. The sample includes 160,000 or so clones, roughly 85% of them seen just once. The chain combines TRBV27 with TRBJ1-5; TRBD1 aligns across 7 bases. What was sequenced was peripheral blood. The origin of this receptor is a middle-aged man with acute or convalescent COVID-19. The CDR3 loop is CASRPTGLNQPQHF. The CDR3 nucleotides are TGTGCCAGCAGACCGACAGGGTTGAATCAGCCCCAGCATTTT.